This TCR beta chain was identified during a study of T cell clonotyping in hematopoietic cell transplantation. Sequencing was performed with immunoSEQ multiplex PCR; in TCRdb, only in-frame clones are kept and a portion is missing. The profile shows about 69,000 clones, 94% of them singletons. Germline-derived CDR1 and CDR2 are GTSNPN and SVGIG (reference sequence). Between the trimmed V and J ends, which lost 3 bases and 2 bases, there was a span of 11 bases. This CDR3 spans 14 amino acids. About this clone: Its specificity is not known.

General observations from the study: After transplant, recipient diversity fell while pathologically expanded clonotypes grew through day 180.

The chain has TRBV30 and TRBJ2-4; D ambiguous. Sequenced: peripheral blood mononuclear cells. This clonotype was obtained from a man aged 50-60 years in good health. Some clones in this sample may be carry-over from other donors' samples. The DNA of the CDR3 is TGTGCCTGGAGCGCCAGCTCGACCAAAAACATTCAGTACTTC. This encodes CAWSASSTKNIQYF.